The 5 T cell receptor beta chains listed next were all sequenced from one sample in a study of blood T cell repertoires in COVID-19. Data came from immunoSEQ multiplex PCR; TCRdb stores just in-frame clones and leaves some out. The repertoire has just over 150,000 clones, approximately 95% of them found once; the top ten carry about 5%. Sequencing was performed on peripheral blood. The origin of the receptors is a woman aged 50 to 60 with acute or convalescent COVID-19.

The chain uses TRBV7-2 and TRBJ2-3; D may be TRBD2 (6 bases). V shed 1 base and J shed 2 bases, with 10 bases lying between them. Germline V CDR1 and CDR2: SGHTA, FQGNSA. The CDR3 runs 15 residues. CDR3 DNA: TGTGCCAGCAGCTTAGGTCCTAGCGACACAGATACGCAGTATTTT. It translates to CASSLGPSDTDTQYF.

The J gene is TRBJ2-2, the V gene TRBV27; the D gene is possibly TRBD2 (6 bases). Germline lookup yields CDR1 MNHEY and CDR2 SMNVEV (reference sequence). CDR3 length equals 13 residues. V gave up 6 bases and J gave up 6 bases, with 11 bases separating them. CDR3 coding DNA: TGTGCCAGCAGCGGGAGAGAGGCCGGGGAGCTGTTTTTT. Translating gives CASSGREAGELFF.

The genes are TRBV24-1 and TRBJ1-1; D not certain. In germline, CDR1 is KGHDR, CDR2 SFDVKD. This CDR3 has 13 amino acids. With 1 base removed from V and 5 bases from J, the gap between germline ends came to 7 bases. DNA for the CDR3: TGTGCCACCAGTGATTTTGAGGGAACTGAAGCTTTCTTT. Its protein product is CATSDFEGTEAFF.

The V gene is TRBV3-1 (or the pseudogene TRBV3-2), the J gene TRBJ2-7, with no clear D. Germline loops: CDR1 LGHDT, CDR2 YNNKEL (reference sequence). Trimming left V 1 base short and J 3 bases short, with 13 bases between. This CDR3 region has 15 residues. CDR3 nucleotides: TGTGCCAGCAGCCAAGGGGCTGTCAGAAGCTACGAGCAGTACTTC. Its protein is CASSQGAVRSYEQYF.

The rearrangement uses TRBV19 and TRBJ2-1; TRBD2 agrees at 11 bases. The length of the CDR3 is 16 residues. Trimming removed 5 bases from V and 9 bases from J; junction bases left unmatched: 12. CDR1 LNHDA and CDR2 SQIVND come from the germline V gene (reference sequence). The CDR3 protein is CASSPHFSGRGGEQFF. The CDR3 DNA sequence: TGTGCCAGTAGTCCCCACTTTAGCGGGAGGGGGGGTGAGCAGTTCTTC.